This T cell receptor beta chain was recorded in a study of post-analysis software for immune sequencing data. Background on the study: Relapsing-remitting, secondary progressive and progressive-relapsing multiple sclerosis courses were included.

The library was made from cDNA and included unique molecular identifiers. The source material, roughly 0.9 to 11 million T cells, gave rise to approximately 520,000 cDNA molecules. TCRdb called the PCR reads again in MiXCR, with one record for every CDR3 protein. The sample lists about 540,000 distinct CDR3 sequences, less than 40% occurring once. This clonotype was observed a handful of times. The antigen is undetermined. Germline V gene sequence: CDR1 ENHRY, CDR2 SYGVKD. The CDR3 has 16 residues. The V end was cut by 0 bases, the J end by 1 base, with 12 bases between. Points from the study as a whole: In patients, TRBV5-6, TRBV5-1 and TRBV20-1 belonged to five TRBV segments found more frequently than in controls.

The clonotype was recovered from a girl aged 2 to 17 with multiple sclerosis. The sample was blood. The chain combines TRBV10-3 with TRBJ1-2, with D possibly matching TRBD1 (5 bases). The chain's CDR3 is CAISESRGDFNYGYTF. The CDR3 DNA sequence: TGTGCCATCAGTGAGTCTCGAGGGGACTTTAACTATGGCTACACCTTC.